Listed below are T cell receptor beta chains from one sample, sequenced in a study of CD8 T cells in ankylosing spondylitis. MiXCR, run by TCRdb on the 5' RACE reads, gives a single entry per CDR3 protein. Of 250,000 to 400,000 distinct CDR3 sequences detected, roughly 11% appear once; the ten largest clones hold about 10%. Sequenced material: blood, either unsorted or a sorted T cell fraction (not recorded which). The receptors shown here come from a female donor with ankylosing spondylitis or in good health (not recorded which). Both conserved end residues are part of each CDR3. The D gene is left open where the match is weak. Not all rows give a size; the values are once, few, many and, for expanded clones, a class.

J gene	V gene	D gene	clone size	CDR3 protein	CDR3 DNA
TRBJ2-3	TRBV12-3/TRBV12-4	NA	NA	CASMVPTEADTQYF	TGTGCCAGCATGGTACCGACCGAGGCAGATACGCAGTATTTT
TRBJ1-6	TRBV7-8	NA	many	CASSLLGELSLHF	TGTGCCAGCAGCTTATTAGGGGAGTTATCCCTCCACTTT
TRBJ2-2	TRBV30	NA	NA	CAWSAGRANTGELFF	TGTGCCTGGAGTGCAGGCAGGGCGAACACCGGGGAGCTGTTTTTT
TRBJ1-5	TRBV30	NA	NA	CAWAAGTNQPQHF	TGTGCCTGGGCCGCCGGGACCAATCAGCCCCAGCATTTT
TRBJ1-4	TRBV20-1	NA	few	CSASSEKLFF	TGCAGTGCTAGCTCTGAAAAACTGTTTTTT
TRBJ2-1	TRBV7-9	NA	many	CASSSYNGRGARDEQFF	TGTGCCAGCAGCTCCTATAATGGAAGGGGGGCTCGGGATGAGCAGTTCTTC
TRBJ2-3	TRBV7-9	NA	NA	CASTPEGRDTQYF	TGTGCCAGCACCCCGGAGGGGCGGGATACGCAGTATTTT
TRBJ2-2	TRBV20-1	NA	many	CSARWTVSTGELFF	TGCAGTGCGAGGTGGACAGTCAGCACCGGGGAGCTGTTTTTT
TRBJ2-7	TRBV20-1	TRBD2	many	CSAKTSGSWSYEQYF	TGCAGTGCCAAAACTAGCGGGAGTTGGTCCTACGAGCAGTACTTC
TRBJ1-6	TRBV14	NA	NA	CASSQEVWNSPLHF	TGTGCCAGCAGCCAAGAAGTATGGAATTCACCCCTCCACTTT
TRBJ2-3	TRBV12-3/TRBV12-4	NA	many	CASSFGQGRPTDTQYF	TGTGCCAGCAGTTTCGGCCAGGGGAGACCCACAGATACGCAGTATTTT
TRBJ2-2	TRBV5-5	NA	NA	CASSFSSANTGELFF	TGTGCCAGCAGCTTCTCCTCGGCGAACACCGGGGAGCTGTTTTTT
TRBJ1-2	TRBV12-3/TRBV12-4	TRBD1	many	CASSISGQGSYGYTF	TGTGCCAGCAGTATTTCGGGACAGGGTTCCTATGGCTACACCTTC
TRBJ2-7	TRBV29-1	NA	NA	CSVGHPLYEQYF	TGCAGCGTTGGCCACCCACTTTACGAGCAGTACTTC
TRBJ2-7	TRBV3-1	NA	many	CASSQALASYEQYF	TGTGCCAGCAGCCAAGCGCTAGCATCCTACGAGCAGTACTTC
TRBJ2-1	TRBV10-3	NA	many	CAMGSNGGPEQFF	TGTGCCATGGGATCAAATGGGGGGCCGGAGCAGTTCTTC
TRBJ2-5	TRBV7-9	NA	few	CASSTGVVSQETQYF	TGTGCCAGCAGCACAGGCGTTGTGTCCCAAGAGACCCAGTACTTC
TRBJ2-3	TRBV2	NA	many	CASTSPLTDTQYF	TGTGCCAGCACCTCTCCGCTCACAGATACGCAGTATTTT
TRBJ2-1	TRBV20-1	TRBD2	many	CSAPAGDPGGYNEQFF	TGCAGTGCTCCCGCCGGGGACCCGGGGGGTTACAATGAGCAGTTCTTC
TRBJ1-1	TRBV10-3	NA	NA	CAISEADAEAFF	TGTGCCATCAGTGAGGCGGACGCTGAAGCTTTCTTT
TRBJ1-2	TRBV5-1	TRBD1	few	CASSLEQGAPGGYTF	TGCGCCAGCAGTTTGGAACAGGGGGCGCCGGGAGGCTACACCTTC
TRBJ1-2	TRBV29-1	NA	many	CSVGDWMDGYTF	TGCAGCGTTGGAGATTGGATGGATGGCTACACCTTC
TRBJ1-6	TRBV18	TRBD1	NA	CASSPKSTGGLPLHF	TGTGCCAGCTCACCTAAGTCGACAGGGGGTCTACCCCTCCACTTT
TRBJ2-7	TRBV5-1	NA	few	CASSFGARNYEQYF	TGCGCCAGCAGCTTTGGGGCGCGAAACTACGAGCAGTACTTC
TRBJ2-7	TRBV24-1	TRBD1	few	CATSDPWTGREQYF	TGTGCCACCAGTGACCCCTGGACAGGGCGGGAGCAGTACTTC